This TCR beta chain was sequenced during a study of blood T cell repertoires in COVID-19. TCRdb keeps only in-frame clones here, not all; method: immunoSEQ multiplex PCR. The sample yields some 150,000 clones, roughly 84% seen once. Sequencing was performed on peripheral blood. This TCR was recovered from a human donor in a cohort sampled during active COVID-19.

The CDR3 region is CASSLARGYEQYF. The CDR3 bases are TGTGCCAGCAGCTTAGCCCGGGGATACGAGCAGTACTTC. The chain uses TRBV7-2 and TRBJ2-7, with D possibly TRBD2 on 5 matching bases. This CDR3 has 13 residues. The V and J ends lost 0 bases and 4 bases respectively, with 7 bases between them. CDR1 is SGHTA and CDR2 is FQGNSA in the germline V gene.